The 8 T cell receptor beta chains reported below all come from one sample, sequenced in a study of blood T cells in healthy people across ages. The second PCR ran about 6 to 12 cycles with a sample-barcoded 5' primer and J-beta primers. TCRdb passed the 5' RACE reads through MiXCR, listing each CDR3 protein once. The repertoire holds about 1.7 million distinct CDR3 sequences, with roughly 28% as singletons. The sequencing sample was made of blood. Source of these receptors: a woman aged 25 to 39 in good health.

This clonotype appeared a few times. The chain carries TRBV29-1 and TRBJ2-1; 11 bases line up with TRBD2. V trimming: 1 base; J trimming: 0 bases; junction bases outside the gene matches: 2. The length of the CDR3 is 16 residues. Per the germline V gene, CDR1 is SQVTM and CDR2 is ANQGSEA. The CDR3, as DNA: TGCAGCGTTGAAGGAACTAGCGGGAGCTCCTACAATGAGCAGTTCTTC. Translation gives CSVEGTSGSSYNEQFF.

This clonotype has more than one count but fewer than ten. The chain's CDR3 is CSARGTPKETQYF. The CDR3 DNA is TGCAGTGCTAGAGGAACGCCAAAAGAGACCCAGTACTTC. V is TRBV20-1 and J is TRBJ2-5; D uncertain. The CDR3 is made up of 13 amino acids. V gave up 1 base and J gave up 3 bases, with 9 bases separating them. Germline CDR1 and CDR2: DFQATT and SNEGSKA (reference sequence).

This clonotype came up many times. V gene TRBV4-1 combines with J gene TRBJ2-1; 10 bases fit TRBD2. CDR3 size: 15 residues. Germline V gene data show CDR1 as MGHRA and CDR2 as YSYEKL. V was clipped by 1 base and J by 7 bases; unmatched bases: 4. DNA for the CDR3: TGCGCCAGCAGCCAAGCAAGCGGGGGGGCTAATGAGCAGTTCTTC. This sequence encodes CASSQASGGANEQFF.

Notes on this clonotype: Mismatch with germline at one junction end may stem from a read error. The CDR3 protein is CAGSSTSGPKVNTQYF. In DNA, the CDR3 is TGCGCCGGCAGCTCGACTAGCGGGCCCAAAGTAAATACGCAGTATTTT. This sequence joins TRBV5-1 and TRBJ2-3, with TRBD2 matching 10 bases. The germline gives CDR1 SGHRS, CDR2 YFSETQ. This CDR3 comprises 16 residues.

The chain is built from TRBV7-2 and TRBJ2-4, with D perhaps TRBD1 (5 bases). The CDR3 is 14 residues long. V lost 5 bases and J lost 13, with 21 bases in between. The germline V gene has CDR1 SGHTA and CDR2 FQGNSA. The CDR3 sequence is CASSPTWGPYGQYF. CDR3 nucleotides: TGTGCCAGCAGCCCCACGTGGGGCCCCTACGGGCAGTACTTC.

The chain carries TRBV6-6 and TRBJ2-7, with D possibly TRBD2 on 6 matching bases. V was shortened by 3 bases and J by 3 bases, with 12 bases between the two germline ends. Germline CDR1 MNHNY, CDR2 SVGAGI (reference sequence). This CDR3 region has 14 residues. CDR3 protein: CASSYTDGSYEQYF. DNA for the CDR3: TGTGCCAGCAGTTATACTGACGGGAGCTACGAGCAGTACTTC.

This clonotype was recorded many times. The CDR3 DNA reads TGCGCCAGCAGCCAGGAGTGGGGCGAGCAGTACTTC. The encoded protein is CASSQEWGEQYF. The chain combines TRBV5-1 with TRBJ2-7; D uncertain. Germline values: CDR1 SGHRS, CDR2 YFSETQ. Trimming stripped 4 bases from V and 6 bases from J, with 11 bases between. This CDR3 region has 12 residues.

There are a few counts of this clonotype. The CDR3 DNA reads as TGTGCCAGCACCCTCACCCGGGGCGATGAGCAGTTCTTC. Amino acids: CASTLTRGDEQFF. V usage is TRBV12-3 or TRBV12-4 and J usage is TRBJ2-1; the D gene could be TRBD1 or TRBD2 (5 bases each). V lost 7 bases to trimming and J lost 8 bases, with 15 bases between them. The CDR3 length is 13 residues.